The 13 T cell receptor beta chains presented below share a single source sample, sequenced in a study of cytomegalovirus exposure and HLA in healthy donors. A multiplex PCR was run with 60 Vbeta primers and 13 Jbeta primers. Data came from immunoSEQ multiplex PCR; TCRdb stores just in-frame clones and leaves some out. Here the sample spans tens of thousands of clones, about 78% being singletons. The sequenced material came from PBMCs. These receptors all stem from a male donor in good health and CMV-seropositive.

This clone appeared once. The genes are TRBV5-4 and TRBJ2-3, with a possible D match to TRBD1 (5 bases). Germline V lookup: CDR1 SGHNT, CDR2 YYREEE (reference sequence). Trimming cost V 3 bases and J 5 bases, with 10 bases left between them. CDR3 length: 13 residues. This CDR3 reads CASSYTGLDTQYF. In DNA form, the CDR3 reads TGTGCCAGCAGCTACACAGGTTTAGATACGCAGTATTTT.

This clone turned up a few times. The CDR3 DNA reads as TGCAGCGTGCAGCCAGGGGACGGTTCACCCCTCCACTTT. It codes for CSVQPGDGSPLHF. The chain has TRBV29-1 and TRBJ1-6, with a weak D call TRBD1 (6 bases). The V end lost 6 bases, the J end lost 9 bases, and 15 bases lay between the germline ends. Germline CDR1 is SQVTM and CDR2 is ANQGSEA. CDR3 length equals 13 residues.

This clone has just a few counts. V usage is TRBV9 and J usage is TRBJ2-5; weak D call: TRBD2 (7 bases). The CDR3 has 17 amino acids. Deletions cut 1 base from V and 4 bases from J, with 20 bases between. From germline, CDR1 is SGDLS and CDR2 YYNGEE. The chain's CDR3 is CASSVFGGPPGGETQYF. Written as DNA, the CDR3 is TGTGCCAGCAGCGTATTCGGGGGGCCCCCGGGCGGAGAGACCCAGTACTTC. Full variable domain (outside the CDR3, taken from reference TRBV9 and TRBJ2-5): DSGVTQTPKHLITATGQRVTLRCSPRSGDLSVYWYQQSLDQGLQFLIQYYNGEERAKGNILERFSAQQFPDLHSELNLSSLELGDSALYFCASSVFGGPPGGETQYFGPGTRLLVL.

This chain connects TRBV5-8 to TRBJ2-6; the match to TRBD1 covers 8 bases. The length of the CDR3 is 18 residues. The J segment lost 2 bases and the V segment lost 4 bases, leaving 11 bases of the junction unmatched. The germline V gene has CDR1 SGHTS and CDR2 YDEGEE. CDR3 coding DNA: TGTGCCAGCAGCCAGGGGGCTTTACAAGGACCTGGGGCCAACGTCCTGACTTTC. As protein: CASSQGALQGPGANVLTF.

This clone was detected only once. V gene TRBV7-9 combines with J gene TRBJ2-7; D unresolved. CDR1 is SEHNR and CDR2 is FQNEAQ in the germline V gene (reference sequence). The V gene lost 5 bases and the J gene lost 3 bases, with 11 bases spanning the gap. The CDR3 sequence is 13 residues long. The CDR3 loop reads CASSAQAHYEQYF. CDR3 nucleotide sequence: TGTGCCAGCAGCGCCCAGGCACACTACGAGCAGTACTTC.

CDR3 DNA: TGTGCCAGCAGCACGATCCGGGGTAGGAGTCTTGGAAACACCATATATTTT. Residues: CASSTIRGRSLGNTIYF. The chain couples TRBV7-6 to TRBJ1-3; D is ambiguous. The germline V gene has CDR1 SGHVS and CDR2 FNYEAQ. The CDR3 runs to 17 residues. The V end was cut by 5 bases, the J end by 3 bases, with 20 bases between.

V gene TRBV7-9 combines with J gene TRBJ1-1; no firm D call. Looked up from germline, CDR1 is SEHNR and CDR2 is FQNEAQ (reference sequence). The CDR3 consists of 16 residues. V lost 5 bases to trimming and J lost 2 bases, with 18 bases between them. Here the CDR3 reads CASSKTGEDGNTEAFF. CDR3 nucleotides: TGTGCCAGCAGCAAAACTGGGGAGGATGGAAACACTGAAGCTTTCTTT.

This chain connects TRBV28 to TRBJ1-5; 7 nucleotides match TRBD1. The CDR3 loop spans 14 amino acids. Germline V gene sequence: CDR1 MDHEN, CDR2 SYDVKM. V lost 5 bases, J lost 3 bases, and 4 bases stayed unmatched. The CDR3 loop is CASSPGGYNQPQHF. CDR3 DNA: TGTGCCAGCAGTCCAGGGGGTTACAATCAGCCCCAGCATTTT.

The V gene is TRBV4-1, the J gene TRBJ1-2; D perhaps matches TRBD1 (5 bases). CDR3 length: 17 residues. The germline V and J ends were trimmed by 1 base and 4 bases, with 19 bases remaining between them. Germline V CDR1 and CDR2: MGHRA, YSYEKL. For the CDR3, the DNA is TGCGCCAGCAGCCAAGGGGGGGGGAGGGGCCCTCTCTATGGCTACACCTTC. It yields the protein CASSQGGGRGPLYGYTF.

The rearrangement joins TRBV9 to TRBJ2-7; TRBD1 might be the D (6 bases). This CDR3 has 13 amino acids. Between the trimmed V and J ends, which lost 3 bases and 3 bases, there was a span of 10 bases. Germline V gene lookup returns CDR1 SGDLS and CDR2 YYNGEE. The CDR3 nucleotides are TGTGCCAGCAGCGCTTTACAGGGCTACGAGCAGTACTTC. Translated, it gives CASSALQGYEQYF.

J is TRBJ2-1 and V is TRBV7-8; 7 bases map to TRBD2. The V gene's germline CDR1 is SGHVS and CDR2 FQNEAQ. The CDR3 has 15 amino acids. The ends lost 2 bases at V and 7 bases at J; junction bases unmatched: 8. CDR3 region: CASSLRSSGVNEQFF. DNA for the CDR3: TGTGCCAGCAGCTTAAGGTCGAGCGGGGTGAATGAGCAGTTCTTC.

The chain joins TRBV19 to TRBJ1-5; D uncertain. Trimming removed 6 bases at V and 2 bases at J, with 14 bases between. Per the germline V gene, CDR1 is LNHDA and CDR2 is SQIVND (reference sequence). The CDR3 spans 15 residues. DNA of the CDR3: TGTGCCAGTAGCCCCATGGGGAGGGGCAATCAGCCCCAGCATTTT. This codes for CASSPMGRGNQPQHF.

CDR3 residues: CAATVNYGYTF. The DNA of the CDR3 is TGTGCTGCGACAGTTAACTATGGCTACACCTTC. The chain has TRBV6-5 and TRBJ1-2; a possible D gene is TRBD1 (5 bases). This CDR3 has 11 amino acids. Germline-derived CDR1 and CDR2 are MNHEY and SVGAGI.